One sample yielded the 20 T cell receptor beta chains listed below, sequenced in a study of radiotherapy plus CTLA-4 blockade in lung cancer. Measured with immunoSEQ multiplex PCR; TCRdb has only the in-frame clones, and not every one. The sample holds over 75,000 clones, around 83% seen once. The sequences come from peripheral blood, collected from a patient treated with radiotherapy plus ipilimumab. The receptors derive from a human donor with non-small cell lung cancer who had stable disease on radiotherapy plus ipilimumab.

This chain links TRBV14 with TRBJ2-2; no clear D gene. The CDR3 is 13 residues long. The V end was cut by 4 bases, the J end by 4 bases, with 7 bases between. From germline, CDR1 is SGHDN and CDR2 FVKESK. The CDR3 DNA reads TGTGCCAGCAGCCGCCAGATCACCGGGGAGCTGTTTTTT. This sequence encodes CASSRQITGELFF.

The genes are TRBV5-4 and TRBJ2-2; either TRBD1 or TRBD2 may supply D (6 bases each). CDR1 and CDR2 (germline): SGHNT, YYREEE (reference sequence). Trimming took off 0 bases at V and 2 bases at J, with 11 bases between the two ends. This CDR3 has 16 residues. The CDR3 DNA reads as TGTGCCAGCAGCTTGGACGGGGGCCAAAACACCGGGGAGCTGTTTTTT. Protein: CASSLDGGQNTGELFF.

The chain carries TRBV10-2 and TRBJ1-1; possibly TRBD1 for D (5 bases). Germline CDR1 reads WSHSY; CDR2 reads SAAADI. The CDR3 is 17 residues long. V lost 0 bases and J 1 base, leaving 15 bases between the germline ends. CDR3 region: CASSESSWGTSNTEAFF. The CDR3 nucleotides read TGCGCCAGCAGTGAGTCGTCTTGGGGCACTTCGAACACTGAAGCTTTCTTT.

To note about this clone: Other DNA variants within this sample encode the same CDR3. The CDR3 region has the DNA TGCGCCAGCAGCTTGGCTGGGGCTAGCACAGATACGCAGTATTTT. Protein: CASSLAGASTDTQYF. V is TRBV5-1 and J is TRBJ2-3, with a weak D call TRBD1 (5 bases). From germline, CDR1 is SGHRS and CDR2 YFSETQ. Trimming took 0 bases from V and 0 from J, leaving 8 bases between them. This CDR3 has 15 amino acids.

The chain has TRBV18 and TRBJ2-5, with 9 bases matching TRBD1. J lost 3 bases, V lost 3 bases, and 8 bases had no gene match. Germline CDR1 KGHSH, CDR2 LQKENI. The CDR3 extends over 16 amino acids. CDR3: CASSPRGQGIKETQYF. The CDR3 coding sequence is TGTGCCAGCTCACCGCGGGGACAGGGCATTAAAGAGACCCAGTACTTC.

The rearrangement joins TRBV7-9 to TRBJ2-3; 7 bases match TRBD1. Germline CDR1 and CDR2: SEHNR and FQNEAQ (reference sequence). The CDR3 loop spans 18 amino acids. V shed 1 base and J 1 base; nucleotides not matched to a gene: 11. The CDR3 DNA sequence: TGTGCCAGCAGCTTAGGAGGGGGCCCTAATGTTGGCACAGATACGCAGTATTTT. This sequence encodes CASSLGGGPNVGTDTQYF.

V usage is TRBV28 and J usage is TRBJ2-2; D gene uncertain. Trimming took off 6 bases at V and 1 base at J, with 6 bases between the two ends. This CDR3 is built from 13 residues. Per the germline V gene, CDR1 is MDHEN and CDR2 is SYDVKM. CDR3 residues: CASRTWNTGELFF. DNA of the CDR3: TGTGCCAGCAGAACCTGGAACACCGGGGAGCTGTTTTTT.

The CDR3 DNA is TGCAGCGTTGATCTACAGGGACTTGATGGCTACACCTTC. It specifies CSVDLQGLDGYTF. V is TRBV29-1 and J is TRBJ1-2; a weak D match, TRBD1 (6 bases). The V end was cut by 3 bases, the J end by 6 bases, with 14 bases between. Germline values: CDR1 SQVTM, CDR2 ANQGSEA. The CDR3 length is 13 residues.

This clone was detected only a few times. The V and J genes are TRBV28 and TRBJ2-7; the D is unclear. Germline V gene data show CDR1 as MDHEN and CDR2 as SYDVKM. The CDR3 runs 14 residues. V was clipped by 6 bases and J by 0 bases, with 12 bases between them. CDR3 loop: CASSLWGSSYEQYF. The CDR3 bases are TGTGCCAGCAGCTTGTGGGGTAGCTCCTACGAGCAGTACTTC.

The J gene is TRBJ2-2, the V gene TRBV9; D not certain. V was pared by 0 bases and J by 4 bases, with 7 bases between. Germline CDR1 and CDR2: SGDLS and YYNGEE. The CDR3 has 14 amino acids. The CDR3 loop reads CASSVAELTGELFF. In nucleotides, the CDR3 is TGTGCCAGCAGCGTAGCTGAGCTCACCGGGGAGCTGTTTTTT.

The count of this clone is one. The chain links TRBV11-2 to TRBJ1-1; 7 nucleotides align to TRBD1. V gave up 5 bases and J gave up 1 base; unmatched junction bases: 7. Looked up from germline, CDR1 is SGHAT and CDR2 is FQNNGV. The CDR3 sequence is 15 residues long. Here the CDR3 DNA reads TGTGCCAGCAGCGGCGTCAGGGGGACGAACACTGAAGCTTTCTTT. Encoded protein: CASSGVRGTNTEAFF.

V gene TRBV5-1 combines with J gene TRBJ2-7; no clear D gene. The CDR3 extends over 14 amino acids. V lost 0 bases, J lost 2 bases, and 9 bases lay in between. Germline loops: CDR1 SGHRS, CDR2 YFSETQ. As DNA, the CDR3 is TGCGCCAGCAGCTTGGTCCGGGCAACCTACGAGCAGTACTTC. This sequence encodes CASSLVRATYEQYF.

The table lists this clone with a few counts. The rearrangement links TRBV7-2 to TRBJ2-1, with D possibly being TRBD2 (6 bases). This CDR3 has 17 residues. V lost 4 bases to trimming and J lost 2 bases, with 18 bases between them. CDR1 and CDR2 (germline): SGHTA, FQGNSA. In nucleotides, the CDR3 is TGTGCCAGCAGCTCCCATTGGCGGCTAGCGCCCTACAATGAGCAGTTCTTC. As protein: CASSSHWRLAPYNEQFF.

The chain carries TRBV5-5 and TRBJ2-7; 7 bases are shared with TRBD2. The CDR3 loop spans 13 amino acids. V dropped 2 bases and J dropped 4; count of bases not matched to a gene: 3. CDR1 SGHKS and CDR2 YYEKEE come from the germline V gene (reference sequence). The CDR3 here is CASSFWGGYEQYF. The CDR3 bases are TGTGCCAGCAGCTTCTGGGGGGGTTACGAGCAGTACTTC.

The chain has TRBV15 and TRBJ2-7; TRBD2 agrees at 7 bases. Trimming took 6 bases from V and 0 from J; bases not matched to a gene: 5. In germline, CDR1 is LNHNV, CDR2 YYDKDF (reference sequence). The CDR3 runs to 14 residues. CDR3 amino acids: CATRLGGGSYEQYF. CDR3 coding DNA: TGTGCCACCAGATTGGGCGGGGGCTCCTACGAGCAGTACTTC.

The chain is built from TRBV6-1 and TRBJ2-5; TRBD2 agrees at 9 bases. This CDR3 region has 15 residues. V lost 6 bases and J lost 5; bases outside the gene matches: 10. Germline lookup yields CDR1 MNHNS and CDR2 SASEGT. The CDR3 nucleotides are TGTGCCAGCAGACATCCCGGGACTAGCAGGGAGACCCAGTACTTC. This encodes CASRHPGTSRETQYF.

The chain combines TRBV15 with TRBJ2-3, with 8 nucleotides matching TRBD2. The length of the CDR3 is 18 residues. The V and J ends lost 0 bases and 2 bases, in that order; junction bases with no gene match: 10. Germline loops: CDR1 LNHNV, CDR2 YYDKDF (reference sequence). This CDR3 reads CATSRDSGGITYTDTQYF. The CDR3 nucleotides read TGTGCCACCAGCAGAGACTCGGGGGGGATAACATACACAGATACGCAGTATTTT. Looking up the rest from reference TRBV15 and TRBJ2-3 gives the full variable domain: DAMVIQNPRYQVTQFGKPVTLSCSQTLNHNVMYWYQQKSSQAPKLLFHYYDKDFNNEADTPDNFQSRRPNTSFCFLDIRSPGLGDTAMYLCATSRDSGGITYTDTQYFGPGTRLTVL.

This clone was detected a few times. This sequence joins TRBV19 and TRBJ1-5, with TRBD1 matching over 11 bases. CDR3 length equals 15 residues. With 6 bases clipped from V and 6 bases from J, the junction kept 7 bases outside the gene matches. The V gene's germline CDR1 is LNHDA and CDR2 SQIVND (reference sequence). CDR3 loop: CASRLGTGGLQPQHF. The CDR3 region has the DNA TGTGCCAGTAGATTGGGGACAGGGGGACTTCAGCCCCAGCATTTT.

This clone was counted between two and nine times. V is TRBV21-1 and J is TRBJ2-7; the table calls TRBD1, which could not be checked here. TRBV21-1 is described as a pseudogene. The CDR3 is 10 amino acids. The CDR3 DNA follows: TGTGCCAGCAGGGCTTACGAGCAGTACTTC. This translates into CASRAYEQYF.

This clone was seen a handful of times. The CDR3: CAISAGAGREHEQFF. CDR3 DNA sequence: TGTGCCATCAGTGCCGGGGCTGGACGGGAGCATGAGCAGTTCTTC. The genes are TRBV10-3 and TRBJ2-1, with D possibly TRBD2 on 6 matching bases. The CDR3 totals 15 residues. The V end was cut by 4 bases, the J end by 8 bases, with 18 bases between. CDR1 is ENHRY, CDR2 SYGVKD, per germline.